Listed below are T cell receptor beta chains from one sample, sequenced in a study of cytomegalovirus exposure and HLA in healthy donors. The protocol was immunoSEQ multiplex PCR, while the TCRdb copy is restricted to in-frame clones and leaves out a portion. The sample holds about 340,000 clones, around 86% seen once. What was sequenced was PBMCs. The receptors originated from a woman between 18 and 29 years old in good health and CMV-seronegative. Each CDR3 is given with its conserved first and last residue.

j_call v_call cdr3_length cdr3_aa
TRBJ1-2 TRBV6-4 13 CASSAGQGYGYTF
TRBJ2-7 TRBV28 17 CASSPRLGGGISYEQYF
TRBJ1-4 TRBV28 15 CASSLAGRNNEKLFF
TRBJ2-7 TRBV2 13 CASGGQGSYEQYF
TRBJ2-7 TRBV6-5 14 CASSYSRGSYEQYF
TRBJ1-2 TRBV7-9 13 CASSWGEGNGYTF
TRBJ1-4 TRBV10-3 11 CAVGGGEKLFF
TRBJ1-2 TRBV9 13 CASYRDREGSYTF
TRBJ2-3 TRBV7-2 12 CASSFPLDTQYF
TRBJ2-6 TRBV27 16 CASTPGNSPGANVLTF
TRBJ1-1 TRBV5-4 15 CASSPGLHGDTEAFF
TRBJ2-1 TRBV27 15 CASSLRASGYNEQFF
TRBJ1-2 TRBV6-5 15 CASSYSSGGGYGYTF
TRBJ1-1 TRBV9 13 CASSFRTDTEAFF